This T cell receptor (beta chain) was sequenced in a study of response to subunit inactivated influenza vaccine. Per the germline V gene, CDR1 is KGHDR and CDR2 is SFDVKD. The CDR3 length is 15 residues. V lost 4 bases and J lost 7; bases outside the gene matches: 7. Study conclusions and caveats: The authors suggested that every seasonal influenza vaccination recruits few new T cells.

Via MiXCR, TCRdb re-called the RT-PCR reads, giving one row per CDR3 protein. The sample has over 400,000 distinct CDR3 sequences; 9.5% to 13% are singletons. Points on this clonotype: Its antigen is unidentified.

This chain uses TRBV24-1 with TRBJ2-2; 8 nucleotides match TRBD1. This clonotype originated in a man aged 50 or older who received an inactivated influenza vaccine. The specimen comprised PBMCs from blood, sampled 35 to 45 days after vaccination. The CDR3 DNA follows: TGTGCCACCAGTGAACCGGGACAGGCTCGCGGGGAGCTGTTTTTT. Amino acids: CATSEPGQARGELFF.